One sample yielded the 6 T cell receptor beta chains listed below, sequenced in a study of blood T cell repertoires in COVID-19. Measured with immunoSEQ multiplex PCR; TCRdb has only the in-frame clones, and not every one. The sample has roughly 88,000 clones; around 75% are singletons. What was sequenced was peripheral blood. Receptors originate from a woman older than 75 with active or convalescent COVID-19.

The chain joins TRBV30 to TRBJ1-2, with 7 bases aligning to TRBD1. J was trimmed by 11 bases and V by 0 bases; bases with no gene match: 18. This CDR3 has 16 amino acids. Germline-derived CDR1 and CDR2 are GTSNPN and SVGIG (reference sequence). The CDR3 sequence is CAWSVYRGGGRALYTF. The CDR3 coding sequence is TGTGCCTGGAGTGTATACAGGGGCGGCGGGCGCGCCTTGTACACCTTC.

This clone was seen more than once but under ten times. The J gene is TRBJ1-3, the V gene TRBV4-2; D is uncertain. Trimming stripped 0 bases from V and 0 bases from J, with 15 bases between. CDR1 and CDR2 from the germline V gene are LGHNA and YNFKEQ. The CDR3 loop spans 18 amino acids. CDR3 sequence (DNA): TGTGCCAGCAGCCAAGAAGTGAACAGTCCGGACTCTGGAAACACCATATATTTT. Its translation is CASSQEVNSPDSGNTIYF.

In its sample, this clone was seen many times. The V call is TRBV2, the J call TRBJ1-5; 7 bases fit TRBD1. The CDR3 loop spans 14 amino acids. Germline CDR1 reads SNHLY; CDR2 reads FYNNEI. J gave up 7 bases and V 3 bases, and 6 bases lay outside the gene matches. The CDR3 loop reads CASSDDRVGQPQHF. The CDR3 nucleotides read TGTGCCAGCAGTGACGACAGGGTGGGCCAGCCCCAGCATTTT.

V and J are TRBV19 and TRBJ1-1; D is unresolved. Looked up from germline, CDR1 is LNHDA and CDR2 is SQIVND (reference sequence). CDR3 size: 14 residues. V was clipped by 3 bases and J by 12 bases, with 20 bases between them. The chain's CDR3 is CASSITGGKSLTFF. The CDR3 nucleotides read TGTGCCAGTAGTATTACGGGAGGGAAATCTCTAACTTTCTTT.

The V call is TRBV6-5, the J call TRBJ1-3, with D possibly TRBD1 on 5 matching bases. The V end lost 0 bases, the J end lost 4 bases, and 13 bases lay between the germline ends. The CDR3 totals 16 residues. Germline V gene lookup returns CDR1 MNHEY and CDR2 SVGAGI. The CDR3 loop reads CASSYSGDSRGNTIYF. The CDR3 bases are TGTGCCAGCAGTTACTCCGGCGACAGCAGAGGAAACACCATATATTTT.

The rearrangement joins TRBV7-2 to TRBJ1-5; D gene unclear. Germline loops: CDR1 SGHTA, CDR2 FQGNSA. The CDR3 length is 14 residues. V lost 2 bases, J lost 6 bases, and 11 bases lay in between. The chain's CDR3 is CASSLMQVRQPQHF. The CDR3 DNA reads as TGTGCCAGCAGCTTAATGCAGGTCCGTCAGCCCCAGCATTTT.